What follows are 15 T cell receptor beta chains derived from one specimen sequenced in a study of blood T cell repertoires in COVID-19. The assay was immunoSEQ multiplex PCR, and TCRdb's table has in-frame clones only and misses some. Of about 670,000 clones listed, approximately 90% were seen once; the top ten hold roughly 0.26%. Material for sequencing was peripheral blood. The receptor set was obtained from a woman younger than 35 with acute or convalescent COVID-19.

A single count supports this clone. CDR3 nucleotides: TGTGCCAGCAGTCCCCTAGACAGGGGCACAGATACGCAGTATTTT. This sequence encodes CASSPLDRGTDTQYF. The gene calls are TRBV25-1 and TRBJ2-3; TRBD1 aligns across 7 bases. V trimming: 5 bases; J trimming: 1 base; junction bases outside the gene matches: 6. The CDR3 has 15 residues. Germline lookup yields CDR1 MGHDK and CDR2 SYGVNS.

The chain employs TRBV9 and TRBJ1-1; D is perhaps TRBD1 (5 bases). The germline gives CDR1 SGDLS, CDR2 YYNGEE. The length of the CDR3 is 15 residues. V lost 3 bases and J lost 3, with 15 bases in between. CDR3 in DNA: TGTGCCAGCAGCGCTGGGGGGGAGGCTTACACTGAAGCTTTCTTT. Translating gives CASSAGGEAYTEAFF.

CDR3 in amino acids: CASSEASQYNEQFF. The CDR3 DNA reads as TGTGCCAGCAGTGAAGCTAGTCAATACAATGAGCAGTTCTTC. The J gene is TRBJ2-1, the V gene TRBV2, with D unclear. The CDR3 spans 14 residues. CDR1 and CDR2 (germline): SNHLY, FYNNEI. The V end lost 0 bases, the J end lost 4 bases, and 7 bases lay between the germline ends.

The V call is TRBV7-3, the J call TRBJ2-3; 12 positions agree with TRBD2. The germline V gene has CDR1 SGHTA and CDR2 FQGTGA. The CDR3 runs to 14 residues. The trim removed 4 bases at V and 6 bases at J, leaving 2 bases unmatched. The CDR3 DNA follows: TGTGCCAGCAGCTCTAGCGGGGGGGAGGATACGCAGTATTTT. Protein product: CASSSSGGEDTQYF.

The chain carries TRBV7-9 and TRBJ1-6, with D possibly TRBD1 on 6 matching bases. V was shortened by 5 bases and J by 6 bases, with 14 bases between the two germline ends. The CDR3 spans 15 residues. Germline assignment: CDR1 SEHNR and CDR2 FQNEAQ (reference sequence). CDR3 DNA sequence: TGTGCCAGCAGCCCCCGACAGGCCCCTAATTCACCCCTCCACTTT. Translating it yields CASSPRQAPNSPLHF. Filled out from reference TRBV7-9 and TRBJ1-6, the complete variable domain reads DTGVSQNPRHKITKRGQNVTFRCDPISEHNRLYWYRQTLGQGPEFLTYFQNEAQLEKSRLLSDRFSAERPKGSFSTLEIQRTEQGDSAMYLCASSPRQAPNSPLHFGNGTRLTVT.

The chain links TRBV7-2 to TRBJ2-1; D not resolved. V was shortened by 6 bases and J by 5 bases, with 11 bases between the two germline ends. CDR1 and CDR2 from the germline V gene are SGHTA and FQGNSA. The CDR3 has 13 amino acids. The CDR3 spells CASRFLGHNEQFF. The DNA of the CDR3 is TGTGCCAGCAGGTTCCTGGGCCACAATGAGCAGTTCTTC.

This clone was seen once. The genes are TRBV5-1 and TRBJ2-1; 8 bases match TRBD1. The CDR3 has 16 amino acids. Germline values: CDR1 SGHRS, CDR2 YFSETQ. The V and J ends lost 2 bases and 3 bases, in that order; junction bases with no gene match: 7. CDR3: CASSFNTGGIYNEQFF. The CDR3 DNA sequence: TGCGCCAGCAGCTTCAACACAGGGGGGATCTACAATGAGCAGTTCTTC.

A single count supports this clone. The CDR3 is CAWSRGTSLSYEQYF. CDR3 DNA: TGTGCCTGGAGTCGGGGGACTTCACTCTCCTACGAGCAGTACTTC. V gene TRBV30 combines with J gene TRBJ2-7; tentative D call: TRBD2 (6 bases). CDR1 is GTSNPN and CDR2 is SVGIG in the germline V gene (reference sequence). Between the trimmed V and J ends, which lost 2 bases and 0 bases, there was a span of 14 bases. The CDR3 spans 15 residues.

A few counts support this clone. The J gene is TRBJ1-5, the V gene TRBV11-2; 7 bases are shared with TRBD1. J lost 4 bases, V lost 3 bases, and 0 bases had no gene match. Per the germline V gene, CDR1 is SGHAT and CDR2 is FQNNGV. This CDR3 region has 13 residues. This CDR3 reads CASSLGQNQPQHF. The CDR3 nucleotides are TGTGCCAGCAGCTTGGGACAGAATCAGCCCCAGCATTTT.

The genes are TRBV27 and TRBJ1-2; TRBD1 agrees at 7 bases. Germline CDR1 MNHEY, CDR2 SMNVEV (reference sequence). Trimming removed 0 bases from V and 6 bases from J; junction bases left unmatched: 4. The CDR3 sequence is 14 residues long. The DNA of the CDR3 is TGTGCCAGCAGTTTATCGGGAACAGGGGATGGCTACACCTTC. Protein: CASSLSGTGDGYTF.

This chain uses TRBV21-1 with TRBJ1-1; the D call in the table, TRBD1, was not verified against the DNA. TRBV21-1 is tagged as a pseudogene. The CDR3 extends over 18 amino acids. Here the CDR3 DNA reads TGTGCCAGCAGCCTAACTGGAGACAGGGGTAACAGTTACACTGAAGCTTTCTTT. It translates to CASSLTGDRGNSYTEAFF.

The chain employs TRBV18 and TRBJ1-2; 7 bases fit TRBD1. Losses at the gene ends were 3 bases for V and 4 bases for J; bases not matched to a gene: 8. CDR1 is KGHSH and CDR2 is LQKENI in the germline V gene. CDR3 length equals 15 residues. CDR3 region: CASSPGRDSPYGYTF. For the CDR3, the DNA is TGTGCCAGCTCACCCGGCCGGGACAGCCCCTATGGCTACACCTTC.

V and J are TRBV6-6 and TRBJ2-1; maybe TRBD1 (6 bases). The CDR3 is made up of 16 amino acids. In germline, CDR1 is MNHNY, CDR2 SVGAGI (reference sequence). V was clipped by 0 bases and J by 9 bases, with 18 bases between them. This CDR3 is CASSYSGVGRGLEQFF. CDR3 nucleotides: TGTGCCAGCAGTTACTCGGGGGTCGGCAGGGGCCTTGAGCAGTTCTTC.

The chain couples TRBV4-1 to TRBJ2-3; 13 bases fit TRBD2. CDR1 is MGHRA, CDR2 YSYEKL, per germline. V trimming: 1 base; J trimming: 0 bases; junction bases outside the gene matches: 1. The CDR3 runs to 17 residues. The CDR3 loop reads CASSQGLAGGSTDTQYF. The CDR3 coding sequence is TGCGCCAGCAGCCAAGGACTAGCGGGGGGTAGCACAGATACGCAGTATTTT.

The CDR3, as DNA: TGTGCCGCGAGGAAGAACACTGAAGCTTTCTTT. This gives the protein CAARKNTEAFF. V usage is TRBV27 and J usage is TRBJ1-1; D unclear. CDR3 length: 11 amino acids. Germline-derived CDR1 and CDR2 are MNHEY and SMNVEV (reference sequence). The V gene lost 11 bases and the J gene lost 1 base, with 8 bases spanning the gap.